This TCR beta chain was identified in a study of cytomegalovirus exposure and HLA in healthy donors. Study-level background: As an earlier analysis found, some 180 million T cells yielded some 120 million unique TCR beta sequences.

With respect to this clone: Its antigen is undetermined.

Though nominally healthy at sampling, donors likely had unrecorded immune exposures. Germline assignment: CDR1 MNHEY and CDR2 SVGAGI. V was clipped by 5 bases and J by 10 bases; unmatched bases: 3. The CDR3 totals 13 residues. Study observations and caveats: Most CMV-associated TCR beta chains were later found to appear HLA-restricted. Common viral pathogens were later found to be apparently linked to several of the most significant clusters.

PCR was performed using 60 Vbeta and 13 Jbeta primers. This table comes from immunoSEQ multiplex PCR, and its TCRdb copy is limited to in-frame clones, with some not included. In the table there are roughly 140,000 clones, roughly 78% of which are singletons. This sequence joins TRBV6-5 and TRBJ1-6, with TRBD1 matching 9 bases. What was sequenced was PBMCs. The receptor was isolated from a man aged 50 to 59 in good health and CMV-seropositive. CDR3 in amino acids: CASSQDRGSPLHF. As DNA, the CDR3 is TGTGCCAGCAGTCAAGACAGGGGGTCACCCCTCCACTTT.